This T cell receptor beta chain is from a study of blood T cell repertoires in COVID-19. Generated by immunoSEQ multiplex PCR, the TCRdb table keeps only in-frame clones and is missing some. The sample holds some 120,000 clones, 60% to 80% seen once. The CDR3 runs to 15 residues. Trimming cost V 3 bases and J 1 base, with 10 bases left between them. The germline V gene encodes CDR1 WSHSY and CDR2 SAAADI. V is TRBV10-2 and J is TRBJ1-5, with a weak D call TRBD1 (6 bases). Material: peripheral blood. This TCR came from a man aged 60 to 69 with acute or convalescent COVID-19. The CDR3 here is CASSEGGRSNQPQHF. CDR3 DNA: TGCGCCAGCAGTGAAGGGGGAAGGAGCAATCAGCCCCAGCATTTT.